These 24 T cell receptor beta chains originate from one sample sequenced in a study of blood T cells in healthy people across ages. The second PCR ran roughly 7 to 12 cycles with a sample-barcoded 5' primer and J-beta primers. TCRdb reprocessed the 5' RACE reads with MiXCR, giving one entry per CDR3 protein. Of roughly 1.5 million distinct CDR3 sequences listed, 35% to 45% are singletons. Sequenced sample: blood. The receptors come from a woman between 18 and 29 years old in good health.

The chain joins TRBV7-2 to TRBJ1-2, with D possibly being TRBD1 (5 bases). Per germline, CDR1 SGHTA and CDR2 FQGNSA. This CDR3 comprises 16 residues. V lost 0 bases, J lost 5 bases, and 16 bases lay in between. The CDR3 sequence is CASSLARWGTQYGYTF. CDR3 DNA sequence: TGTGCCAGCAGCTTAGCGCGGTGGGGGACCCAGTATGGCTACACCTTC.

The rearrangement links TRBV14 to TRBJ2-5, with 7 bases that match TRBD1. Germline V gene sequence: CDR1 SGHDN, CDR2 FVKESK. J lost 11 bases, V lost 2 bases, and 23 bases had no gene match. The CDR3 has 18 residues. In DNA form, the CDR3 reads TGTGCCAGCAGCCAACTTCTAACGACAGGGTATCCTCACAATGAGCAGTACTTC. Amino acids: CASSQLLTTGYPHNEQYF.

The rearrangement uses TRBV20-1 and TRBJ2-5; 7 nucleotides match TRBD2. The CDR3 loop spans 14 amino acids. From germline, CDR1 is DFQATT and CDR2 SNEGSKA (reference sequence). V shed 2 bases and J 0 bases; nucleotides not matched to a gene: 3. The CDR3 loop is CSARRGLHQETQYF. CDR3 sequence (DNA): TGCAGTGCTAGAAGGGGACTACACCAAGAGACCCAGTACTTC.

The chain employs TRBV4-3 and TRBJ2-3, with 9 bases fitting TRBD2. Germline CDR1 reads LGHNA; CDR2 reads YSLEER. This CDR3 has 21 residues. The V gene end was trimmed by 0 bases and the J gene end by 0 bases; junction bases not matched to a gene: 16. CDR3 residues: CASSQDIARLAGTFSTDTQYF. Written as DNA, the CDR3 is TGCGCCAGCAGCCAAGATATAGCGAGGCTAGCGGGGACCTTTAGCACAGATACGCAGTATTTT.

Remarks on this clonotype: Compared with germline, one end of the junction differs, possibly owing to a read error. V is TRBV7-3 and J is TRBJ1-1; the match to TRBD1 covers 8 bases. The CDR3 is 13 residues long. CDR1 is SGHTA and CDR2 is FQGTGA in the germline V gene. CDR3 DNA: TGTGCCTGCAGCAGGGGGCTTAACACTGAAGCTTTCTTT. The encoded protein is CACSRGLNTEAFF.

This chain connects TRBV4-1 to TRBJ2-4, with D possibly TRBD1 on 5 matching bases. The end of the DNA is better explained by TRBJ2-7, so the J call may be wrong. This CDR3 contains 14 residues. Germline V gene sequence: CDR1 MGHRA, CDR2 YSYEKL. CDR3 DNA sequence: TGCGCCAGCAGCGTTCAGGGTAAGGACTACGAGCAGTACTTC. This translates into CASSVQGKDYEQYF.

This clonotype has just a few counts. The rearrangement joins TRBV12-3 or TRBV12-4 to TRBJ1-2, with D unclear. The germline V and J ends were trimmed by 10 bases and 5 bases, with 5 bases remaining between them. The CDR3 contains 9 residues. DNA for the CDR3: TGTGCCACCCTATATGGCTACACCTTC. Protein sequence: CATLYGYTF.

The rearrangement uses TRBV20-1 and TRBJ1-5; D is possibly TRBD1 (5 bases). Trimming stripped 5 bases from V and 8 bases from J, with 22 bases between. The CDR3 has 15 residues. Germline V gene sequence: CDR1 DFQATT, CDR2 SNEGSKA (reference sequence). Here the CDR3 DNA reads TGCAGTGCTCGGCAGGGTGCCCGCGGGGTGAAGCCCCAGCATTTT. Residues: CSARQGARGVKPQHF.

This rearrangement joins TRBV2 to TRBJ1-5; D ambiguous. Trimming stripped 3 bases from V and 9 bases from J, with 9 bases between. The CDR3 length is 12 residues. Germline-derived CDR1 and CDR2 are SNHLY and FYNNEI. CDR3 bases: TGTGCCAGCAGTGAGACCCCTATGCCCCAGCATTTT. Translating gives CASSETPMPQHF.

The chain is built from TRBV20-1 and TRBJ1-5; D may be TRBD1 (5 bases). The CDR3 is 16 amino acids. Germline V gene lookup returns CDR1 DFQATT and CDR2 SNEGSKA (reference sequence). Trimming cost V 0 bases and J 6 bases, with 18 bases left between them. CDR3 amino acids: CSARDLLTGYSQPQHF. The CDR3 nucleotides are TGCAGTGCTAGAGATCTTTTAACAGGTTACAGTCAGCCCCAGCATTTT.

The V gene is TRBV3-1, the J gene TRBJ2-1; weak D call: TRBD1 (6 bases). Per germline, CDR1 LGHDT and CDR2 YNNKEL (reference sequence). CDR3 length equals 17 residues. V dropped 0 bases and J dropped 3 bases, with 15 bases sitting between them. This CDR3 is CASSQDRPGAVYNEQFF. The CDR3 DNA reads as TGTGCCAGCAGCCAAGATCGCCCAGGGGCCGTCTACAATGAGCAGTTCTTC.

The J gene is TRBJ2-1, the V gene TRBV29-1; the D gene is possibly TRBD2 (6 bases). Trimming removed 3 bases at V and 2 bases at J, with 11 bases between. CDR1 and CDR2 from the germline V gene are SQVTM and ANQGSEA. The CDR3 covers 14 residues. CDR3 in DNA: TGCAGCGTTGATTCGGGGGTCACCTACAATGAGCAGTTCTTC. Translated, it gives CSVDSGVTYNEQFF.

V and J are TRBV7-2 and TRBJ1-4; no reliable D call. The CDR3 length is 15 residues. V was pared by 5 bases and J by 1 base, with 11 bases between. From germline, CDR1 is SGHTA and CDR2 FQGNSA. The CDR3 DNA reads as TGTGCCAGCAGCATCCGGGGAGGAACTAATGAAAAACTGTTTTTT. This codes for CASSIRGGTNEKLFF.

The V gene is TRBV6-2 or TRBV6-3, the J gene TRBJ1-5, with TRBD1 matching over 7 bases. The CDR3 loop spans 13 amino acids. Trimming removed 7 bases from V and 6 bases from J; junction bases left unmatched: 6. Germline V lookup: CDR1 MNHEY, CDR2 SVGEGT. The CDR3 sequence: CASNNRGGQPQHF. CDR3 coding DNA: TGTGCCAGCAATAACAGGGGCGGTCAGCCCCAGCATTTT.

This clonotype was detected a few times. The chain links TRBV9 to TRBJ2-1; 7 bases align to TRBD2. V trimming: 1 base; J trimming: 7 bases; junction bases outside the gene matches: 5. Germline V lookup: CDR1 SGDLS, CDR2 YYNGEE. This CDR3 is built from 14 residues. The CDR3 here is CASSVRASGNEQFF. DNA of the CDR3: TGTGCCAGCAGCGTAAGGGCTAGCGGAAATGAGCAGTTCTTC.

The chain joins TRBV28 to TRBJ2-4; D unclear. Germline V gives CDR1 MDHEN, CDR2 SYDVKM. The CDR3 has 14 amino acids. V gave up 3 bases and J gave up 0 bases, with 6 bases separating them. The CDR3 spells CASSFSGAKNIQYF. The CDR3 coding sequence is TGTGCCAGCAGTTTTTCGGGAGCCAAAAACATTCAGTACTTC.

This chain joins TRBV27 and TRBJ1-2; 7 nucleotides align to TRBD1. The CDR3 has 13 residues. With 5 bases clipped from V and 8 bases from J, the junction kept 8 bases outside the gene matches. Looked up from germline, CDR1 is MNHEY and CDR2 is SMNVEV (reference sequence). The CDR3 region is CASSTGAPGGYTF. The CDR3 nucleotides are TGTGCCAGCAGTACAGGGGCCCCAGGGGGCTACACCTTC.

The chain combines TRBV4-1 with TRBJ1-2, with D possibly matching TRBD1 (5 bases). Per the germline V gene, CDR1 is MGHRA and CDR2 is YSYEKL. Trimming took 0 bases from V and 10 from J, leaving 12 bases between them. This CDR3 has 13 amino acids. CDR3 DNA sequence: TGCGCCAGCAGCCAAGAGATAGGGGACCCCTACACCTTC. The encoded protein is CASSQEIGDPYTF.

This clonotype was counted at least ten times. This chain joins TRBV6-2 or TRBV6-3 and TRBJ2-3, with 13 bases that match TRBD2. Germline lookup yields CDR1 MNHEY and CDR2 SVGEGT. The CDR3 is 15 amino acids. Losses at the gene ends were 6 bases for V and 3 bases for J; bases not matched to a gene: 3. CDR3 coding DNA: TGTGCCAGCAGCCGGACTAGCGGGGGTACAGATACGCAGTATTTT. Protein product: CASSRTSGGTDTQYF.

The chain links TRBV2 to TRBJ1-6; 8 bases map to TRBD1. V trimming: 3 bases; J trimming: 16 bases; junction bases outside the gene matches: 5. Germline V lookup: CDR1 SNHLY, CDR2 FYNNEI. The length of the CDR3 is 12 residues. The CDR3 loop reads CASSERTGILHF. CDR3 sequence (DNA): TGTGCCAGCAGTGAGAGGACAGGGATACTCCACTTT.

A few counts support this clonotype. The V and J genes are TRBV20-1 and TRBJ1-2; no reliable D call. Germline values: CDR1 DFQATT, CDR2 SNEGSKA (reference sequence). V lost 0 bases to trimming and J lost 4 bases, with 12 bases between them. CDR3 length equals 14 residues. The CDR3 coding sequence is TGCAGTGCTAGAGACCCTTCCCCAGGCTATGGCTACACCTTC. Its translation: CSARDPSPGYGYTF.

This chain links TRBV6-2 or TRBV6-3 with TRBJ1-6, with D perhaps TRBD1 (5 bases). Germline-derived CDR1 and CDR2 are MNHEY and SVGEGT. V gave up 6 bases and J gave up 7 bases, with 10 bases separating them. This CDR3 comprises 13 residues. The CDR3 DNA is TGTGCCAGCAGGATACAGGAGAATTCACCCCTCCACTTT. This sequence encodes CASRIQENSPLHF.

This clonotype appeared a few times. The chain joins TRBV6-1 to TRBJ2-7; D might be TRBD2 (5 bases). This CDR3 is built from 14 residues. Trimming cost V 0 bases and J 2 bases, with 8 bases left between them. Germline loops: CDR1 MNHNS, CDR2 SASEGT. CDR3 sequence (DNA): TGTGCCAGCAGTGAAGCGCCCGGGGCCTACGAGCAGTACTTC. Protein sequence: CASSEAPGAYEQYF.

CDR3 sequence: CASSPPLGQGSYNEQFF. The CDR3 DNA reads as TGTGCCAGCAGCCCCCCCCTCGGACAGGGTTCCTACAATGAGCAGTTCTTC. This chain connects TRBV7-9 to TRBJ2-1, with 8 bases matching TRBD1. The germline gives CDR1 SEHNR, CDR2 FQNEAQ (reference sequence). CDR3 size: 17 residues. With V trimmed by 5 bases and J by 1 base, 10 bases remained unmatched.